This T cell receptor (beta chain) stems from a study of CD8 T cells in ankylosing spondylitis. Whole-study results and caveats: There was reportedly significant enrichment of clones that were disease-linked in matched ankylosing spondylitis synovial fluid. Eight highly homologous variants made up a TCR beta motif, and this motif appeared characteristic of ankylosing spondylitis blood.

This clonotype was seen many times. Its antigen is as yet unknown. TCRdb re-derived calls from the 5' RACE reads in MiXCR, one entry per CDR3 protein. The sample shows a few hundred thousand distinct CDR3 sequences, around 7.6% of them seen only once. Per germline, CDR1 SEHNR and CDR2 FQNEAQ (reference sequence). V was pared by 5 bases and J by 7 bases, with 11 bases between. This CDR3 is built from 13 residues. The sequence was collected from a male donor with ankylosing spondylitis. Sequencing used blood, either unsorted or a sorted T cell fraction (not recorded which). The chain combines TRBV7-9 with TRBJ2-2; no clear D. As DNA, the CDR3 is TGTGCCAGCAGCCCCCTGTGGTACGGGGAGCTGTTTTTT. It codes for CASSPLWYGELFF.